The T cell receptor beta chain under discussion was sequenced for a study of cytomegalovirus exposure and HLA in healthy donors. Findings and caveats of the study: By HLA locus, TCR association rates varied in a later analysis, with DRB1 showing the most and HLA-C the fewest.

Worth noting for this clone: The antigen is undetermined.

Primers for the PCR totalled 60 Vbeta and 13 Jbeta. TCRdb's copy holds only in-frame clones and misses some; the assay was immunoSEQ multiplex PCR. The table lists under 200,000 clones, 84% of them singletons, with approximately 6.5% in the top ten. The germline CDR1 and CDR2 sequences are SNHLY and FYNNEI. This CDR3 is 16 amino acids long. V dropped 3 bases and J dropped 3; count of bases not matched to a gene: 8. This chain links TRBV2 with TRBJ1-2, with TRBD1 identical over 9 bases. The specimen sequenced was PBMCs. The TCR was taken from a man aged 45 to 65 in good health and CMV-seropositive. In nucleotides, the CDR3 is TGTGCCAGCAGTGAGGTGCGGGACAGGGCGGACTATGGCTACACCTTC. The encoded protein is CASSEVRDRADYGYTF.